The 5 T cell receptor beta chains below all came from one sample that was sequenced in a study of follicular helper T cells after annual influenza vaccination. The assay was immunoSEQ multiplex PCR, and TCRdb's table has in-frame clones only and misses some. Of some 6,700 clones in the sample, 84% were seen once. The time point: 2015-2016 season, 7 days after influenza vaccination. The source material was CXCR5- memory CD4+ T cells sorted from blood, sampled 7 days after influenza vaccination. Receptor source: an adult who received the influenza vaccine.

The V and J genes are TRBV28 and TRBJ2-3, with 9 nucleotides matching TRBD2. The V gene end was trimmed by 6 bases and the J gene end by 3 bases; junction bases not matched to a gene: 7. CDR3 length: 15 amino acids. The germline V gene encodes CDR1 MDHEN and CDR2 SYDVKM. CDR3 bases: TGTGCCAGCAGCTCTAGCGGGGTTGGTACAGATACGCAGTATTTT. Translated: CASSSSGVGTDTQYF.

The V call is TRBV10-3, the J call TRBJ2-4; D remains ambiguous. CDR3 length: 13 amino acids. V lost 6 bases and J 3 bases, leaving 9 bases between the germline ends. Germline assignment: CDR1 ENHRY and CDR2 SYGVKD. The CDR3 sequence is CAISDAHKNIQYF. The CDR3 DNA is TGTGCCATCAGCGACGCCCACAAAAACATTCAGTACTTC.

CDR3 sequence reads: CASSLAGGLREQYF. The CDR3 DNA reads TGTGCCAGCAGCTTGGCAGGAGGACTGCGGGAGCAGTACTTC. V is TRBV5-4 and J is TRBJ2-7; D is perhaps TRBD2 (5 bases). The CDR3 extends over 14 amino acids. V was trimmed by 0 bases and J by 7 bases, leaving 14 bases between them. Germline CDR1 reads SGHNT; CDR2 reads YYREEE (reference sequence).

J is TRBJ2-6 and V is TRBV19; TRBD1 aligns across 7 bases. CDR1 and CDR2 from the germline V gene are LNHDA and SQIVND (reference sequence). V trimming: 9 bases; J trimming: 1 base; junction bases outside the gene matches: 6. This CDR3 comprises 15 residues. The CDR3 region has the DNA TGTGCCAGCAGTTTCAGGGGGTCTGGGGCCAACGTCCTGACTTTC. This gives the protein CASSFRGSGANVLTF.

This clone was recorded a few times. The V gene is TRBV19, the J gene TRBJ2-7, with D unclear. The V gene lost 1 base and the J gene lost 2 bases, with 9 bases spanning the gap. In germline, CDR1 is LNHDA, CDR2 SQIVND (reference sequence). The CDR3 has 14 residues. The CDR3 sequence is CASSIGLGPYEQYF. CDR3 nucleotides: TGTGCCAGTAGTATAGGCCTCGGACCCTACGAGCAGTACTTC.